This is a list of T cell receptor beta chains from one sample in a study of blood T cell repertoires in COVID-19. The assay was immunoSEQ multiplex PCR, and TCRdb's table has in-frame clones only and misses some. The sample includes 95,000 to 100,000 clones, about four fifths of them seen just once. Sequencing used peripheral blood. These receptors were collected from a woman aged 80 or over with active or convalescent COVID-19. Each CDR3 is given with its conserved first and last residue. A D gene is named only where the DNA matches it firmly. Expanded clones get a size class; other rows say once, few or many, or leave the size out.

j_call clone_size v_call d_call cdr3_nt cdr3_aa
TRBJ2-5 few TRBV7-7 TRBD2 TGTGCCAGCAGCTTAGAGGGAGGGGCTGGAGAGACCCAGTACTTC CASSLEGGAGETQYF
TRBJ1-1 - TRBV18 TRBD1 TGTGCCAGCTCACCGACAGGGGGCGAGGTAGGAGCTTTCTTT CASSPTGGEVGAFF
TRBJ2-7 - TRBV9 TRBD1 TGTGCCAGCAGCGTAGGACAGGGGGAATACGAGCAGTACTTC CASSVGQGEYEQYF
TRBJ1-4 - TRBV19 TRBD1 TGTGCCAGTAGTGCCCGCAGGGGGCTAGGAGGTGCAACTAATGAAAAACTGTTTTTT CASSARRGLGGATNEKLFF
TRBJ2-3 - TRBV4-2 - TGTGCCAGCAGCCAAGAAGGGTTCGCGGGTGCGGGAGATACGCAGTATTTT CASSQEGFAGAGDTQYF
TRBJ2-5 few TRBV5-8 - TGTGCCACCTTGGAACAGGGACGAGAGACCCAGTACTTC CATLEQGRETQYF
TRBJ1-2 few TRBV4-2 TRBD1 TGTGCCAGCAGCCCAAGCCCGACAGGGAGGTATGGCTACACCTTC CASSPSPTGRYGYTF
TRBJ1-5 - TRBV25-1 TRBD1 TGTGCCAGCAGAGGAGGGACAGGGGGTCAGCCCCAGCATTTT CASRGGTGGQPQHF
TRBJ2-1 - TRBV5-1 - TGCGCCAGCAGCTTGGGTAGCTACAATGAGCAGTTCTTC CASSLGSYNEQFF
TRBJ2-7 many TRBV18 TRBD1 TGTGCCAGCTCACCGGGACAGAAGGTAAACTTC CASSPGQKVNF
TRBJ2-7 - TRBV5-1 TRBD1 TGTGCCAGCAGAAAGGGGACAGGGGGAGGCTACGAGCAGTACTTC CASRKGTGGGYEQYF
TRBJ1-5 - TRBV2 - TGTGCCAGCATGAAGGGGGATTATAGCAATCAGCCCCAGCATTTT CASMKGDYSNQPQHF
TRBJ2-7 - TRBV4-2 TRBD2 TGTGCCAGCAGCCACGGGGGGGTAGCGGTCTACGAGCAGTACTTC CASSHGGVAVYEQYF
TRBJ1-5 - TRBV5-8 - TGTGCCAGCAGCATCCAACAGGGTCAGCCCCAGCATTTT CASSIQQGQPQHF
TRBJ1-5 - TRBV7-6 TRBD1 TGTGCCAGCAGCCTAGGGGGGACAGGAGATCAGCCCCAGCATTTT CASSLGGTGDQPQHF
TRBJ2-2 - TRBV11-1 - TGTGCCAGCAGCCCACAGGGAGTGGAGCTGTTTTTT CASSPQGVELFF
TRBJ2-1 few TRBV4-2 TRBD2 TGTGCCAGCAGCCAAGTCCTAGCGGGGAACAATGAGCAGTTCTTC CASSQVLAGNNEQFF
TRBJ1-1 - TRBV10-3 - TGTGCCATCAGTGAAAGCCTGGAGGGTGAAGCTTTCTTT CAISESLEGEAFF
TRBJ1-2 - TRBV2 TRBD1 TGTGCCAGTAGGGACAGGGCCCCCAATGGCTACACCTTC CASRDRAPNGYTF
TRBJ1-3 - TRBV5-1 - TGTGCCAGCAGCTTGGTAGGGGGACAAGCTGGAAACACCATATATTTT CASSLVGGQAGNTIYF
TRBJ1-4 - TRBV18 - TGTGCCAGCTCACCGCGACAGGCGACAACTAATGAAAAACTGTTTTTT CASSPRQATTNEKLFF
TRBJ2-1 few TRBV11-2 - TGTGCCAGCAGCTGGCCAGGGTACAATGAGCAGTTCTTC CASSWPGYNEQFF
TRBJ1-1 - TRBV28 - TGTGCCAGCAGTTTACCCAGGGATGAAGCTTTCTTT CASSLPRDEAFF
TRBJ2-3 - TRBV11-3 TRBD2 TGTGCCAGCAGCGAAGCTCCCTCTAGCGGGATCACAGATACGCAGTATTTT CASSEAPSSGITDTQYF
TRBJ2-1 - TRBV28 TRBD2 TGTGCCAGCAGCAGGACTAGCGGGATCAGAAATGAGCAGTTCTTC CASSRTSGIRNEQFF
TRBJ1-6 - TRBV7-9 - TGTGCCAGCAGCTTACCCGGGAATTCACCCCTCCACTTT CASSLPGNSPLHF
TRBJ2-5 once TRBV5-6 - TGTGCCAGCAGCTTCCTGCAAGAGACCCAGTACTTC CASSFLQETQYF
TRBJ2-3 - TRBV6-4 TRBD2 TGTGCCAGCAGCGAACTTAGCGGGAGGGCCCCAGATACGCAGTATTTT CASSELSGRAPDTQYF
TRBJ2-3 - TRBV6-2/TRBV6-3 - TGTGCCAGCAGTTACAGGGGGATCACAGATACGCAGTATTTT CASSYRGITDTQYF
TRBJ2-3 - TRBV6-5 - TGTGCCAGCAGTCTCCAGGGTAGCACAGATACGCAGTATTTT CASSLQGSTDTQYF
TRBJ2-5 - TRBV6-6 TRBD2 TGTGCCAGCAGTTCGCCTAAGGGACTACAAGAGACCCAGTACTTC CASSSPKGLQETQYF
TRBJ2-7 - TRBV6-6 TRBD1 TGTGCCAGCAGTAGGGACAGCTACGAGCAGTACTTC CASSRDSYEQYF
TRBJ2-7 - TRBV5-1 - TGCGCCAGCAGCTCGTCTCCGGGACATCCCTCCTACGAGCAGTACTTC CASSSSPGHPSYEQYF
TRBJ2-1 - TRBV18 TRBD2 TGTGCCAGCTCACGCCAGGGGTCACAGGGTACGGGACTAGCGGCCAGCTCCTACAATGAGCAGTTCTTC CASSRQGSQGTGLAASSYNEQFF
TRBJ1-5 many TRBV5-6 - TGTGCCAGCAGCACTCTGGGGGCGAGTAGAAGCAATCAGCCCCAGCATTTT CASSTLGASRSNQPQHF
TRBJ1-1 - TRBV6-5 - TGTGCCAGCACGGGGGGGATTGAAGCTTTCTTT CASTGGIEAFF
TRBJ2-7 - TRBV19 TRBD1 TGTGCCAGTAGTATCTCCCGGGACAGGGTCGGAGTCACCTACGAGCAGTACTTC CASSISRDRVGVTYEQYF
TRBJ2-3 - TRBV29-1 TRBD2 TGCAGCGTTGTGGCTAGCGGGAGTCAAGCAGATACGCAGTATTTT CSVVASGSQADTQYF
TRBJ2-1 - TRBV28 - TGTGCCAGCAGTTTAAGGCGACATTACTACAATGAGCAGTTCTTC CASSLRRHYYNEQFF
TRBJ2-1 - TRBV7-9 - TGTGCCAGCAGCTATGCAGCGGGTAAATCCTACAATGAGCAGTTCTTC CASSYAAGKSYNEQFF
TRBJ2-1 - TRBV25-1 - TGTGCCAGCAGTGGTAGCGTAACCTACAATGAGCAGTTCTTC CASSGSVTYNEQFF
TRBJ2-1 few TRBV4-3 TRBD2 TGCGCCAGCGGTCTGGGACTAGCGGTGAATGAGCAGTTCTTC CASGLGLAVNEQFF
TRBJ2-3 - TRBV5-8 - TGTGCCAGCAGCCTCGGACAGCTAACAGATACGCAGTATTTT CASSLGQLTDTQYF
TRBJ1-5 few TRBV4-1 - TGCGCCAGCAGCCAAGACTTACAAAGCAATCAGCCCCAGCATTTT CASSQDLQSNQPQHF
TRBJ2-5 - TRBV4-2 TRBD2 TGTGCCAGCAGCCCAGAGGCTAGCGGGAGGTATCTACGCGAGACCCAGTACTTC CASSPEASGRYLRETQYF
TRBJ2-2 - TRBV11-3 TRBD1 TGTGCCAGCAGCGGGGGACAGGGGGGTACCGGGGAGCTGTTTTTT CASSGGQGGTGELFF
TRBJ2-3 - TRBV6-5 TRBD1 TGTGCCAGCACTAAAAGTAGGGGGCCCCTGGATACGCAGTATTTT CASTKSRGPLDTQYF
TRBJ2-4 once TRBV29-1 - TGCAGCGTTGTTGGGGCCCCACTGAGTTCCCCAAACATTCAGTACTTC CSVVGAPLSSPNIQYF